A single sample gave rise to the 18 T cell receptor beta chains below, sequenced in a study of T cell responses to AZD1222 COVID-19 vaccine. The assay was immunoSEQ multiplex PCR, and TCRdb's table has in-frame clones only and misses some. The table records 200,000 or so clones, approximately 93% of them present only once. Sequenced here: peripheral blood, sampled 28 days after the second AZD1222 dose. Receptors were obtained from an adult who received the AZD1222 COVID-19 vaccine.

The V gene is TRBV2, the J gene TRBJ1-6; possibly TRBD1 for D (5 bases). The length of the CDR3 is 16 residues. V was cut by 5 bases and J by 0 bases, with 11 bases left in between. Germline V CDR1 and CDR2: SNHLY, FYNNEI. The CDR3 coding sequence is TGTGCCAGCAGTAACCCAGGGAGCTCCTATAATTCACCCCTCCACTTT. The encoded protein is CASSNPGSSYNSPLHF.

V is TRBV7-2 and J is TRBJ2-3; D is tentatively TRBD1 or TRBD2 (6 bases each). CDR3 length: 14 residues. Germline V lookup: CDR1 SGHTA, CDR2 FQGNSA. V gave up 8 bases and J gave up 3 bases, with 15 bases separating them. The CDR3 DNA reads as TGTGCCAGCCAACAGGGACGGGGGACAGATACGCAGTATTTT. Translation gives CASQQGRGTDTQYF. Looking up the rest from reference TRBV7-2 and TRBJ2-3 gives the full variable domain: GAGVSQSPSNKVTEKGKDVELRCDPISGHTALYWYRQSLGQGLEFLIYFQGNSAPDKSGLPSDRFSAERTGGSVSTLTIQRTQQEDSAVYLCASQQGRGTDTQYFGPGTRLTVL.

The chain uses TRBV5-4 and TRBJ1-1; D not certain. The V end was cut by 5 bases, the J end by 1 base, with 9 bases between. The germline V gene encodes CDR1 SGHNT and CDR2 YYREEE (reference sequence). This CDR3 region has 13 residues. The DNA for the CDR3 is TGTGCCAGCAGGCATGAGAGGAACACTGAAGCTTTCTTT. It specifies CASRHERNTEAFF.

The chain joins TRBV6-5 to TRBJ1-5, with D unresolved. V was shortened by 7 bases and J by 4 bases, with 11 bases between the two germline ends. Germline lookup yields CDR1 MNHEY and CDR2 SVGAGI. The CDR3 runs to 13 residues. In DNA, the CDR3 is TGTGCCAGCACCCGGTCGGGGAATCAGCCCCAGCATTTT. This encodes CASTRSGNQPQHF.

This chain joins TRBV6-5 and TRBJ1-1, with D possibly being TRBD1 (6 bases). CDR3 length: 14 residues. CDR1 is MNHEY and CDR2 is SVGAGI in the germline V gene. Deletions cut 6 bases from V and 6 bases from J, with 17 bases between. CDR3 in amino acids: CASSRFLGAPEAFF. DNA for the CDR3: TGTGCCAGCAGCCGCTTCTTGGGGGCCCCTGAAGCTTTCTTT.

This sequence joins TRBV9 and TRBJ1-4; 9 positions agree with TRBD1. The germline CDR1 and CDR2 sequences are SGDLS and YYNGEE. This CDR3 is 16 amino acids long. Trimming cost V 3 bases and J 6 bases; bases outside gene matches: 9. CDR3 nucleotides: TGTGCCAGCAGCGCACAGGGGGCGCAACCCGATGAAAAACTGTTTTTT. It codes for CASSAQGAQPDEKLFF. Combining the CDR3 with reference TRBV9 and TRBJ1-4 gives the whole variable domain DSGVTQTPKHLITATGQRVTLRCSPRSGDLSVYWYQQSLDQGLQFLIQYYNGEERAKGNILERFSAQQFPDLHSELNLSSLELGDSALYFCASSAQGAQPDEKLFFGSGTQLSVL.

The J gene is TRBJ1-3, the V gene TRBV6-5, with 8 nucleotides matching TRBD1. Germline CDR1 is MNHEY and CDR2 is SVGAGI. V gave up 4 bases and J gave up 4 bases; unmatched junction bases: 3. The CDR3 covers 14 residues. CDR3 sequence reads: CASSSGTGGNTIYF. CDR3 nucleotides: TGTGCCAGCAGTTCCGGGACAGGAGGAAACACCATATATTTT.

The chain employs TRBV28 and TRBJ1-4; TRBD1 might be the D (5 bases). Germline CDR1 and CDR2: MDHEN and SYDVKM. With 6 bases removed from V and 8 bases from J, the gap between germline ends came to 19 bases. CDR3 length: 15 amino acids. This CDR3 is CASSEEQGFREKLFF. The DNA for the CDR3 is TGTGCCAGCAGCGAAGAGCAGGGATTCCGGGAAAAACTGTTTTTT.

The chain links TRBV19 to TRBJ1-2; TRBD1 might be the D (5 bases). The CDR3 runs to 13 residues. Germline lookup yields CDR1 LNHDA and CDR2 SQIVND (reference sequence). V lost 1 base and J 8 bases, leaving 11 bases between the germline ends. The CDR3 DNA sequence: TGTGCCAGTAGTATAGTCCCGGGGGAGGGCTACACCTTC. This encodes CASSIVPGEGYTF.

In its sample, this clone was seen once. The V and J genes are TRBV27 and TRBJ1-1; maybe TRBD1 (6 bases). The germline V gene has CDR1 MNHEY and CDR2 SMNVEV (reference sequence). The CDR3 runs to 16 residues. The V end lost 0 bases, the J end lost 5 bases, and 16 bases lay between the germline ends. The CDR3: CASSLSGWSGETEAFF. The CDR3 DNA follows: TGTGCCAGCAGTTTATCTGGGTGGTCAGGGGAGACTGAAGCTTTCTTT.

The chain recombines TRBV5-1 with TRBJ1-6; maybe TRBD1 (5 bases). CDR1 SGHRS and CDR2 YFSETQ come from the germline V gene. The CDR3 is 18 amino acids. Between the trimmed V and J ends, which lost 4 bases and 10 bases, there was a span of 27 bases. The chain's CDR3 is CASSPGHTGRDNFSPLHF. CDR3 nucleotides: TGCGCCAGCAGCCCCGGACACACTGGACGGGATAATTTCTCACCCCTCCACTTT.

This clone is a singleton in its sample. The chain carries TRBV6-1 and TRBJ2-3; D uncertain. This CDR3 contains 16 residues. Germline CDR1 and CDR2: MNHNS and SASEGT. Trimming stripped 1 base from V and 2 bases from J, with 13 bases between. CDR3 sequence (DNA): TGTGCCAGCAGTGAAGGGGTTCGGCAGACCACAGATACGCAGTATTTT. It yields the protein CASSEGVRQTTDTQYF.

The gene calls are TRBV4-3 and TRBJ1-6; 8 bases align to TRBD1. Trimming cost V 0 bases and J 6 bases; bases outside gene matches: 4. The CDR3 runs to 16 residues. The germline V gene encodes CDR1 LGHNA and CDR2 YSLEER. Here the CDR3 reads CASSQDRQGSNSPLHF. The CDR3 nucleotides are TGCGCCAGCAGCCAAGATCGACAGGGGTCTAATTCACCCCTCCACTTT.

The genes are TRBV2 and TRBJ1-4; 9 bases map to TRBD1. Germline-derived CDR1 and CDR2 are SNHLY and FYNNEI. The CDR3 totals 15 residues. J lost 8 bases, V lost 7 bases, and 11 bases had no gene match. The CDR3 DNA sequence: TGTGCCAGCATTCGACCGGGACAGGGTTACGAAAAACTGTTTTTT. It is translated as CASIRPGQGYEKLFF.

V is TRBV24-1 and J is TRBJ2-2; maybe TRBD2 (5 bases). CDR1 is KGHDR and CDR2 is SFDVKD in the germline V gene. Trimming took 3 bases from V and 0 from J, leaving 10 bases between them. This CDR3 has 16 amino acids. CDR3 coding DNA: TGTGCCACCAGTGATGGATCGGGATCGAACACCGGGGAGCTGTTTTTT. This codes for CATSDGSGSNTGELFF.

The chain couples TRBV19 to TRBJ1-2, with D tentatively TRBD1 (6 bases). The germline gives CDR1 LNHDA, CDR2 SQIVND (reference sequence). V was trimmed by 6 bases and J by 6 bases, leaving 11 bases between them. The CDR3 is made up of 12 amino acids. This CDR3 is CASRIPGDGYTF. CDR3 DNA: TGTGCCAGTAGGATTCCAGGGGATGGCTACACCTTC. Filled out from reference TRBV19 and TRBJ1-2, the complete variable domain reads DGGITQSPKYLFRKEGQNVTLSCEQNLNHDAMYWYRQDPGQGLRLIYYSQIVNDFQKGDIAEGYSVSREKKESFPLTVTSAQKNPTAFYLCASRIPGDGYTFGSGTRLTVV.

The chain couples TRBV2 to TRBJ2-3; D tentatively reads TRBD1 or TRBD2 (5 bases each). The V and J ends lost 1 base and 2 bases respectively, with 10 bases between them. This CDR3 has 15 residues. The germline CDR1 and CDR2 sequences are SNHLY and FYNNEI. The CDR3 protein is CASSEEGSTTDTQYF. CDR3 sequence (DNA): TGTGCCAGCAGTGAAGAGGGGAGCACCACAGATACGCAGTATTTT. Filled out from reference TRBV2 and TRBJ2-3, the complete variable domain reads EPEVTQTPSHQVTQMGQEVILRCVPISNHLYFYWYRQILGQKVEFLVSFYNNEISEKSEIFDDQFSVERPDGSNFTLKIRSTKLEDSAMYFCASSEEGSTTDTQYFGPGTRLTVL.

The sample holds a few counts of this clone. The chain has TRBV5-4 and TRBJ2-7; 7 bases map to TRBD1. The CDR3 has 14 residues. Germline V lookup: CDR1 SGHNT, CDR2 YYREEE (reference sequence). V dropped 5 bases and J dropped 2; count of bases not matched to a gene: 7. The CDR3 spells CASRRWTGTYEQYF. In DNA, the CDR3 is TGTGCCAGCAGAAGATGGACAGGCACCTACGAGCAGTACTTC.